A single sample gave rise to the 9 T cell receptor beta chains below, sequenced in a study of blood T cell repertoires in COVID-19. Only in-frame clones appear in the TCRdb table, and some are missing; sequencing was by immunoSEQ multiplex PCR. The table shows tens of thousands of clones, with approximately 76% occurring only once. Sequences were obtained from peripheral blood. The receptors stem from a man between 65 and 85 years old with active or convalescent COVID-19.

Concerning this clone: In the same sample, other DNA sequences code for this CDR3. This chain links TRBV29-1 with TRBJ2-7, with 8 bases that match TRBD1. The CDR3 has 15 amino acids. CDR1 and CDR2 (germline): SQVTM, ANQGSEA. V was clipped by 6 bases and J by 7 bases; unmatched bases: 17. The CDR3 region is CSVRGTGTGPNEQYF. Written as DNA, the CDR3 is TGCAGCGTGCGTGGGACAGGAACAGGACCTAATGAGCAGTACTTC.

The chain recombines TRBV12-5 with TRBJ2-5, with TRBD2 matching over 16 bases. The CDR3 covers 17 residues. Germline assignment: CDR1 LGHNT and CDR2 FRNRAP. V was clipped by 6 bases and J by 5 bases; unmatched bases: 9. The CDR3 here is CASGPGTSGGARETQYF. The CDR3 nucleotides read TGTGCTAGTGGCCCCGGGACTAGCGGGGGGGCCAGGGAGACCCAGTACTTC.

In its sample, this clone was seen once. The chain has TRBV28 and TRBJ1-2; possible D gene TRBD1, 5 bases. The CDR3 runs to 14 residues. Germline CDR1 reads MDHEN; CDR2 reads SYDVKM. Trimming left V 8 bases short and J 0 bases short, with 13 bases between. Here the CDR3 DNA reads TGTGCCAGCGCGGGGCAGCTGTCTAACTATGGCTACACCTTC. It is translated as CASAGQLSNYGYTF.

The chain joins TRBV19 to TRBJ1-1, with D perhaps TRBD1 (6 bases). Germline V CDR1 and CDR2: LNHDA, SQIVND (reference sequence). This CDR3 is built from 13 residues. V was pared by 6 bases and J by 4 bases, with 12 bases between. The CDR3, as DNA: TGTGCCAGTAGCACAGGGTTCGGCACTGAAGCTTTCTTT. Its translation is CASSTGFGTEAFF.

This clone was recorded once. This chain links TRBV5-1 with TRBJ2-1; a weak D match, TRBD2 (6 bases). Germline-derived CDR1 and CDR2 are SGHRS and YFSETQ. There are 14 residues in the CDR3. The V and J ends lost 1 base and 7 bases respectively, with 12 bases between them. CDR3: CASSLQAGGNEQFF. The CDR3 DNA sequence: TGCGCCAGCAGCTTGCAAGCGGGTGGAAATGAGCAGTTCTTC.

The V gene is TRBV6-5, the J gene TRBJ1-1; TRBD1 is a possible D gene (5 bases). Trimming left V 7 bases short and J 0 bases short, with 12 bases between. Germline V gives CDR1 MNHEY, CDR2 SVGAGI. The CDR3 sequence is 14 residues long. The CDR3 reads CASTAGPMNTEAFF. In DNA, the CDR3 is TGTGCCAGCACCGCGGGACCCATGAACACTGAAGCTTTCTTT.

The CDR3 spells CASRGRLTGELFF. CDR3 bases: TGTGCCTCTAGAGGCAGACTCACCGGGGAGCTGTTTTTT. The chain employs TRBV3-1 (or the pseudogene TRBV3-2) and TRBJ2-2; the D is unclear. Trimming removed 11 bases at V and 4 bases at J, with 14 bases between. The CDR3 is 13 residues long. The germline gives CDR1 LGHDT, CDR2 YNNKEL (reference sequence).

The chain uses TRBV2 and TRBJ2-3; 11 bases map to TRBD2. V lost 11 bases to trimming and J lost 7 bases; unmatched junction nucleotides: 8. This CDR3 contains 13 residues. The germline V gene encodes CDR1 SNHLY and CDR2 FYNNEI. As DNA, the CDR3 is TGTGCCGGGGGACTAGCGGAAAAGAATACGCAGTATTTT. Its translation is CAGGLAEKNTQYF.

Turning to this clone: This CDR3 is also generated by other DNA sequences in the sample. The chain employs TRBV5-1 and TRBJ1-5; 10 bases are shared with TRBD1. The germline V gene encodes CDR1 SGHRS and CDR2 YFSETQ. V gave up 4 bases and J gave up 5 bases; unmatched junction bases: 3. The CDR3 sequence is 14 residues long. The DNA for the CDR3 is TGCGCCAGCAGCCCCGGACAGGGGGATCAGCCCCAGCATTTT. Encoded protein: CASSPGQGDQPQHF.